The entry below describes one TCR beta chain. The trim removed 5 bases at V and 5 bases at J, leaving 4 bases unmatched. The length of the CDR3 is 15 residues. Germline-derived CDR1 and CDR2 are SGHAT and FQNNGV. Clones were read by immunoSEQ multiplex PCR, and TCRdb kept only the in-frame ones, dropping some. The table includes 45,000 to 60,000 clones, around 89% detected once. This entry comes from a study of PD-L1 blockade in urothelial cancer. Study background: Analyses used blood from 3 weeks (second dose) and 6 weeks after treatment start. Per blood sample, T cells had a median of roughly 150,000.

Indicated time point: peripheral blood 6 weeks after treatment start. This sample comprised PBMCs, obtained around atezolizumab (anti-PD-L1) treatment. The sequence came from a man in his sixties with urothelial cancer. The rearrangement links TRBV11-2 to TRBJ2-1, with TRBD2 identical over 12 bases. CDR3 amino acids: CASSLGLAGHNEQFF. Here the CDR3 DNA reads TGTGCCAGCAGCCTGGGACTAGCGGGCCACAATGAGCAGTTCTTC. Variable domain in full (rest from reference TRBV11-2 and TRBJ2-1): EAGVAQSPRYKIIEKRQSVAFWCNPISGHATLYWYQQILGQGPKLLIQFQNNGVVDDSQLPKDRFSAERLKGVDSTLKIQPAKLEDSAVYLCASSLGLAGHNEQFFGPGTRLTVL.